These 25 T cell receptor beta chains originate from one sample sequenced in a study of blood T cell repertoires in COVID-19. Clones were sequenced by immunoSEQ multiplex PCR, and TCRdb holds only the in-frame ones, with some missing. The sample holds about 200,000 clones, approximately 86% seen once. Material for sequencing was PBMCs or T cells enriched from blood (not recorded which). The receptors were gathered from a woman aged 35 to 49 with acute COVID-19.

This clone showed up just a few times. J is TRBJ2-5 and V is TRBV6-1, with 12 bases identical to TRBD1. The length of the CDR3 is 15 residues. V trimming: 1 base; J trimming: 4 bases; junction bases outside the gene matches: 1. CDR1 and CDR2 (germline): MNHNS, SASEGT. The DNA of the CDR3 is TGTGCCAGCAGTGAAGGGGGACAGGGGGCAGAGACCCAGTACTTC. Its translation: CASSEGGQGAETQYF.

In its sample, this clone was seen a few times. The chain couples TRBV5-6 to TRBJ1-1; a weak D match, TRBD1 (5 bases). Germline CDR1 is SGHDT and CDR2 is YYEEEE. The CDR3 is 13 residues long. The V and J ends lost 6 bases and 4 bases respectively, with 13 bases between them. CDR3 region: CASTRGEGTEAFF. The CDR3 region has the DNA TGTGCCAGCACCCGGGGGGAGGGCACTGAAGCTTTCTTT. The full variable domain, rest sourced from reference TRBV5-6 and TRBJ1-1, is DAGVTQSPTHLIKTRGQQVTLRCSPKSGHDTVSWYQQALGQGPQFIFQYYEEEERQRGNFPDRFSGHQFPNYSSELNVNALLLGDSALYLCASTRGEGTEAFFGQGTRLTVV.

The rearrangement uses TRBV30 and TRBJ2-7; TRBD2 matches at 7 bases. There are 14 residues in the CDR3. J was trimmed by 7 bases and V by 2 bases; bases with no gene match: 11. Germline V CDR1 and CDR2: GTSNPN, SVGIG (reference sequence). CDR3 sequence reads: CAWSRGLPLLEQYF. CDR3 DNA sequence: TGTGCCTGGAGTAGGGGACTACCCTTGCTGGAGCAGTACTTC.

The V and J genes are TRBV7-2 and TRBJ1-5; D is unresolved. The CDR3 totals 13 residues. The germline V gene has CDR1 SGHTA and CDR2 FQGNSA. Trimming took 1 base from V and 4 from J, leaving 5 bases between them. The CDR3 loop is CASSLVQNQPQHF. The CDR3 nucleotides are TGTGCCAGCAGCTTAGTACAGAATCAGCCCCAGCATTTT.

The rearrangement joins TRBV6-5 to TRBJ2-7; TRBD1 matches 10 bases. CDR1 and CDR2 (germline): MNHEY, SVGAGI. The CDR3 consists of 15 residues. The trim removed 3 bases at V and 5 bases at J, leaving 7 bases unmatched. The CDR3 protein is CASSYSGQGYDEQYF. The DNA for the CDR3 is TGTGCCAGCAGTTATTCGGGACAGGGGTATGACGAGCAGTACTTC.

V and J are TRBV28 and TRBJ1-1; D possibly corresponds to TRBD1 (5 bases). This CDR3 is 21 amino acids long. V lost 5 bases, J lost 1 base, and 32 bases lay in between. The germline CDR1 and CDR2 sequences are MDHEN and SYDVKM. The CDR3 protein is CASSGGDGLSVWEGTNTEAFF. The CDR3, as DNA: TGTGCCAGCAGTGGGGGGGACGGCCTGTCTGTCTGGGAAGGGACGAACACTGAAGCTTTCTTT.

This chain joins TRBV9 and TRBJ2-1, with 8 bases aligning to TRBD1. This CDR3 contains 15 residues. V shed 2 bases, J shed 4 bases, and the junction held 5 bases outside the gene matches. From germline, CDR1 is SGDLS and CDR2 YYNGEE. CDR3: CASSVSGTGYNEQFF. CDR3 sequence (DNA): TGTGCCAGCAGCGTCTCCGGGACAGGTTACAATGAGCAGTTCTTC.

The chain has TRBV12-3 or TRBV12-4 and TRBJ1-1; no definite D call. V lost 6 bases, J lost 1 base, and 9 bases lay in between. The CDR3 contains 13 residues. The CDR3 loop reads CASSVRSNTEAFF. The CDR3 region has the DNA TGTGCCAGCAGCGTCCGGTCGAACACTGAAGCTTTCTTT.

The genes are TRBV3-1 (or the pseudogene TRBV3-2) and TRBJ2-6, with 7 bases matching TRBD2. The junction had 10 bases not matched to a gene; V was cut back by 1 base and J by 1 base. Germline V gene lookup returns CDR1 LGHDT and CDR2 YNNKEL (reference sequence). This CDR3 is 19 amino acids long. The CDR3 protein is CASSQVQGGRRSGANVLTF. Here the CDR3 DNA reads TGTGCCAGCAGCCAAGTGCAGGGAGGGAGGCGATCTGGGGCCAACGTCCTGACTTTC.

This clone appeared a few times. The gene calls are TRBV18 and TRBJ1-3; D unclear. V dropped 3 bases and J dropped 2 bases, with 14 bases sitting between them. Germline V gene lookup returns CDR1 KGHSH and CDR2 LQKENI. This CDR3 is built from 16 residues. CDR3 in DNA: TGTGCCAGCTCACCTACGCCTTCGGGAGCTGGAAACACCATATATTTT. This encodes CASSPTPSGAGNTIYF.

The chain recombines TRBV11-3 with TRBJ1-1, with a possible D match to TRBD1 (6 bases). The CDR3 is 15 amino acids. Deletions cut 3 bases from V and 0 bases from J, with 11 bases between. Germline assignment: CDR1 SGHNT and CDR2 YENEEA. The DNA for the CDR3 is TGTGCCAGCAGCTTTTCGGGACAAGTGAACACTGAAGCTTTCTTT. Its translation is CASSFSGQVNTEAFF.

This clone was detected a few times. CDR3 protein: CASSFPPGSPYEQYF. DNA for the CDR3: TGTGCCAGCAGTTTCCCCCCAGGGTCACCCTACGAGCAGTACTTC. V and J are TRBV28 and TRBJ2-7; D perhaps matches TRBD1 (5 bases). CDR1 is MDHEN and CDR2 is SYDVKM in the germline V gene. This CDR3 is 15 amino acids long. Trimming took off 3 bases at V and 2 bases at J, with 14 bases between the two ends.

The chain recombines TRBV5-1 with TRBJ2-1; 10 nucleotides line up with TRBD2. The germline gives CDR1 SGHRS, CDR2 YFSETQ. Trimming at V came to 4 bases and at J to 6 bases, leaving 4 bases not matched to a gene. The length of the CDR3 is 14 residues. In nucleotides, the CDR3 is TGCGCCAGCAGCCTAGCGGGAGCGGCCAATGAGCAGTTCTTC. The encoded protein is CASSLAGAANEQFF.

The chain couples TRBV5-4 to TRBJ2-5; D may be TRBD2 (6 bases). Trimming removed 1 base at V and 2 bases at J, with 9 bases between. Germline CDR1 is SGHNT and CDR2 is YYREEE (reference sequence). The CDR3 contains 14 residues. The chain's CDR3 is CASSLRREQETQYF. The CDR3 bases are TGTGCCAGCAGCTTGCGCCGGGAGCAAGAGACCCAGTACTTC.

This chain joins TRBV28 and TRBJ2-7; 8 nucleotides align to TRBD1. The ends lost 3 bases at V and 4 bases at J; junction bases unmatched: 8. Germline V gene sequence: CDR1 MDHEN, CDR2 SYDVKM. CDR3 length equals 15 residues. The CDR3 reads CASSFGAGGHYEQYF. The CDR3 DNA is TGTGCCAGCAGTTTCGGGGCAGGGGGCCATTACGAGCAGTACTTC.

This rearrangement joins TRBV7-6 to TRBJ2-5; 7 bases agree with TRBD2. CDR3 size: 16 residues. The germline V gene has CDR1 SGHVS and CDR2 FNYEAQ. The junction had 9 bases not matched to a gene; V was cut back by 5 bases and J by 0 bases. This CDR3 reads CASSPRLAPYQETQYF. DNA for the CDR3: TGTGCCAGCAGCCCACGACTAGCACCGTACCAAGAGACCCAGTACTTC.

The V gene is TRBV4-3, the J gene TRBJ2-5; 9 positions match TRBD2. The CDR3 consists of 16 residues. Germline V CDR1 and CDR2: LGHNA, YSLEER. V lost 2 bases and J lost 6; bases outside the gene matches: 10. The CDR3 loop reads CASSQSTSGREKTQYF. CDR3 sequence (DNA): TGCGCCAGCAGCCAATCTACTAGCGGGCGGGAGAAGACCCAGTACTTC.

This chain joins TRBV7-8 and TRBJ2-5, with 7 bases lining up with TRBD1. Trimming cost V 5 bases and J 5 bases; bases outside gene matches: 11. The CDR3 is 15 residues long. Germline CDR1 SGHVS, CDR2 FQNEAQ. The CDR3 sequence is CASSEGKGARETQYF. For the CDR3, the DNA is TGTGCCAGCAGCGAAGGAAAGGGGGCGAGGGAGACCCAGTACTTC.

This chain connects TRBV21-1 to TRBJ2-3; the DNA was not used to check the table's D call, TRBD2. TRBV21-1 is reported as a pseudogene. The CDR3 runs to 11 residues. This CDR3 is CASRQRDTQYF. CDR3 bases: TGTGCCAGCCGGCAGCGGGATACGCAGTATTTT.

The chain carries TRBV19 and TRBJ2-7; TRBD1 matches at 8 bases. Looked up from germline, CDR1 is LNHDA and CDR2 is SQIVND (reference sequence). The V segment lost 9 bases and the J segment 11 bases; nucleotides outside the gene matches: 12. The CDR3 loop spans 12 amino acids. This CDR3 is CASQSTGAREYF. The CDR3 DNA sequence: TGTGCCAGCCAATCGACAGGGGCAAGAGAGTACTTC.

CDR3 DNA sequence: TGTGCCAGCAGCCCGACTAGCGGGAGGCACAATGAGCAGTTCTTC. The encoded protein is CASSPTSGRHNEQFF. The chain links TRBV7-7 to TRBJ2-1, with 13 bases lining up with TRBD2. Looked up from germline, CDR1 is SSHAT and CDR2 is FNYEAQ (reference sequence). The CDR3 loop spans 15 amino acids. Losses at the gene ends were 5 bases for V and 5 bases for J; bases not matched to a gene: 3.

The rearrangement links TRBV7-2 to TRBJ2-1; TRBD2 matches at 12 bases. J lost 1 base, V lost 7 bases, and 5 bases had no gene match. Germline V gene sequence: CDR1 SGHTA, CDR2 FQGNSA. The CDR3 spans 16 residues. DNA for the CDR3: TGTGCCAGCACCTTGGGACTAGCGGGTTCCTACAATGAGCAGTTCTTC. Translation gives CASTLGLAGSYNEQFF.

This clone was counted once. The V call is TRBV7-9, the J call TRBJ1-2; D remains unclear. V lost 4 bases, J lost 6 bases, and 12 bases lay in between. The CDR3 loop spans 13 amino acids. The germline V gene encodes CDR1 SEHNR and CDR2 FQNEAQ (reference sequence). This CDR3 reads CASSSPGRHGYTF. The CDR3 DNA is TGTGCCAGCAGCTCGCCTGGCCGTCATGGCTACACCTTC.

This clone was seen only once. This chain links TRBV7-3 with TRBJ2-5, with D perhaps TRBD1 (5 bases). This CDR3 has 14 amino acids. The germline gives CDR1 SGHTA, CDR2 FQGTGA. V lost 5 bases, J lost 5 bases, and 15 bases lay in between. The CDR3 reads CASSLQGGRETQYF. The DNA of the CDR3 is TGTGCCAGCAGCCTCCAGGGCGGCAGGGAGACCCAGTACTTC.

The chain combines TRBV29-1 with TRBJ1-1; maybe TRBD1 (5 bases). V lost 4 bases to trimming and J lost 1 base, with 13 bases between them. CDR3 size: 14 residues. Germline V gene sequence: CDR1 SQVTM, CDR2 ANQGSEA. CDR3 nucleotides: TGCAGCGTTGCGACAGACCCCGCGAACACTGAAGCTTTCTTT. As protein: CSVATDPANTEAFF.